The 26 T cell receptor beta chains below were found in one sample sequenced in a study of graft-versus-host responses after intestinal transplantation. TCRdb's copy holds only in-frame clones and misses some; the assay was immunoSEQ multiplex PCR. The data show 140,000 or so clones, about nine tenths seen once. No antigen is known for these receptors. The material sequenced was unstimulated CD4+ T cells sorted from spleen or lymph node cells, taken before intestinal transplant. These receptors all stem from a human donor who received an intestinal transplant.

The chain links TRBV30 to TRBJ1-5; TRBD1 matches 9 bases. The ends lost 3 bases at V and 4 bases at J; junction bases unmatched: 10. CDR1 is GTSNPN, CDR2 SVGIG, per germline (reference sequence). The CDR3 spans 16 residues. The DNA for the CDR3 is TGTGCCTGGAGCTTTTCCCGGACAGGGGATAATCAGCCCCAGCATTTT. The encoded protein is CAWSFSRTGDNQPQHF.

The chain is built from TRBV10-3 and TRBJ1-6; tentative D call: TRBD1 (6 bases). CDR1 ENHRY and CDR2 SYGVKD come from the germline V gene. Trimming cost V 1 base and J 1 base, with 23 bases left between them. CDR3 length equals 21 residues. As DNA, the CDR3 is TGTGCCATCAGTGAGTTGGGGATAGAACAGGGATTGAGGTCCTATAATTCACCCCTCCACTTT. This translates into CAISELGIEQGLRSYNSPLHF.

This sequence joins TRBV28 and TRBJ2-7; D is perhaps TRBD2 (5 bases). This CDR3 spans 13 amino acids. Germline-derived CDR1 and CDR2 are MDHEN and SYDVKM. V lost 6 bases and J lost 1, with 10 bases in between. CDR3 sequence reads: CASRRENSYEQYF. The CDR3 DNA reads TGTGCCAGCAGGAGGGAGAATTCCTACGAGCAGTACTTC.

The chain is built from TRBV9 and TRBJ2-7, with 8 bases lining up with TRBD1. V was pared by 4 bases and J by 5 bases, with 5 bases of the junction left unmatched. There are 13 residues in the CDR3. Germline CDR1 reads SGDLS; CDR2 reads YYNGEE. CDR3 sequence reads: CASSRRTGNEQYF. The DNA for the CDR3 is TGTGCCAGCAGCAGACGGACAGGGAACGAGCAGTACTTC.

The V gene is TRBV27, the J gene TRBJ2-7; D is unresolved. Between the trimmed V and J ends, which lost 3 bases and 0 bases, there was a span of 12 bases. CDR1 is MNHEY and CDR2 is SMNVEV in the germline V gene (reference sequence). The CDR3 contains 15 residues. In DNA form, the CDR3 reads TGTGCCAGCAGTTTTTGGACCCAAGGCTCCTACGAGCAGTACTTC. It yields the protein CASSFWTQGSYEQYF.

The J gene is TRBJ2-7, the V gene TRBV5-1, with 8 bases matching TRBD1. The CDR3 totals 16 residues. Germline assignment: CDR1 SGHRS and CDR2 YFSETQ. Losses at the gene ends were 0 bases for V and 3 bases for J; bases not matched to a gene: 8. This CDR3 is CASSLAEDRGDYEQYF. In DNA form, the CDR3 reads TGCGCCAGCAGCTTGGCCGAAGACAGGGGTGACTACGAGCAGTACTTC.

The sample holds one count of this clone. CDR3 sequence: CASSPTRSGGDPSREYF. The CDR3 DNA is TGTGCCAGCAGCCCTACTAGATCAGGAGGGGATCCTTCCCGGGAGTATTTT. J is TRBJ2-3 and V is TRBV11-2; D might be TRBD2 (6 bases). The germline CDR1 and CDR2 sequences are SGHAT and FQNNGV. V was trimmed by 5 bases and J by 13 bases, leaving 31 bases between them. This CDR3 comprises 17 residues.

This rearrangement joins TRBV28 to TRBJ1-5, with 7 bases identical to TRBD1. CDR3 length equals 13 residues. Germline-derived CDR1 and CDR2 are MDHEN and SYDVKM. V lost 9 bases and J lost 5; bases outside the gene matches: 7. For the CDR3, the DNA is TGTGCCAGTGGGGGACAGACAGATCAGCCCCAGCATTTT. This translates into CASGGQTDQPQHF.

This clone was observed once. This chain joins TRBV11-3 and TRBJ2-5; tentative D call: TRBD2 (6 bases). The CDR3 contains 15 residues. Between the trimmed V and J ends, which lost 5 bases and 5 bases, there was a span of 18 bases. Germline CDR1 and CDR2: SGHNT and YENEEA. CDR3 protein: CASSPHPRAGETQYF. In DNA form, the CDR3 reads TGTGCCAGCAGCCCCCATCCCAGGGCGGGGGAGACCCAGTACTTC.

The chain has TRBV4-1 and TRBJ1-2, with D perhaps TRBD1 (5 bases). This CDR3 has 16 residues. V lost 3 bases and J lost 5, with 19 bases in between. Germline values: CDR1 MGHRA, CDR2 YSYEKL. CDR3 bases: TGCGCCAGCAGCCATAATGGCCAGGCAAGGGGATATGGCTACACCTTC. This encodes CASSHNGQARGYGYTF.

The chain employs TRBV7-8 and TRBJ2-7, with D perhaps matching TRBD2 (5 bases). V dropped 5 bases and J dropped 6 bases, with 17 bases sitting between them. The CDR3 loop spans 14 amino acids. Germline loops: CDR1 SGHVS, CDR2 FQNEAQ. The CDR3 bases are TGTGCCAGCAGCCCCTCGAGGGCTATTCTCGAGCAGTACTTC. Translating it yields CASSPSRAILEQYF.

The genes are TRBV19 and TRBJ2-7; possibly TRBD2 for D (6 bases). Looked up from germline, CDR1 is LNHDA and CDR2 is SQIVND (reference sequence). V was cut by 7 bases and J by 0 bases, with 16 bases left in between. The CDR3 has 15 residues. The chain's CDR3 is CASTPSGTPSYEQYF. CDR3 DNA sequence: TGTGCCAGTACTCCCTCGGGGACTCCCTCCTACGAGCAGTACTTC.

The chain joins TRBV9 to TRBJ2-2, with D unclear. CDR3 length: 13 residues. The germline V and J ends were trimmed by 4 bases and 3 bases, with 7 bases remaining between them. Germline V gene data show CDR1 as SGDLS and CDR2 as YYNGEE. The CDR3 loop reads CASSPGYTGELFF. The CDR3 DNA is TGTGCCAGCAGCCCGGGTTACACCGGGGAGCTGTTTTTT.

The chain uses TRBV19 and TRBJ2-3; 13 nucleotides agree with TRBD2. The junction had 10 bases not matched to a gene; V was cut back by 3 bases and J by 7 bases. The germline V gene has CDR1 LNHDA and CDR2 SQIVND (reference sequence). CDR3 length: 17 amino acids. As DNA, the CDR3 is TGTGCCAGTAGTATCCCCGGACTAGCGGGAGCTGGAAATACGCAGTATTTT. Its translation: CASSIPGLAGAGNTQYF.

This chain uses TRBV9 with TRBJ2-5, with TRBD1 as a possible D gene (6 bases). CDR3 length: 13 residues. Deletions cut 3 bases from V and 3 bases from J, with 9 bases between. Germline values: CDR1 SGDLS, CDR2 YYNGEE. Written as DNA, the CDR3 is TGTGCCAGCAGCGGGCAGGGGAAAGAGACCCAGTACTTC. Its protein is CASSGQGKETQYF.

V and J are TRBV12-5 and TRBJ2-1; 7 bases line up with TRBD2. Trimming at V came to 5 bases and at J to 2 bases, leaving 9 bases not matched to a gene. Germline assignment: CDR1 LGHNT and CDR2 FRNRAP. The CDR3 loop spans 16 amino acids. The DNA for the CDR3 is TGTGCTAGTGGTCGCTCGGGAGGTCGGGCCTACAATGAGCAGTTCTTC. Amino acids: CASGRSGGRAYNEQFF.

This chain joins TRBV7-9 and TRBJ2-7; TRBD2 is a possible D gene (6 bases). Trimming removed 2 bases at V and 2 bases at J, with 16 bases between. This CDR3 contains 16 residues. Germline CDR1 and CDR2: SEHNR and FQNEAQ (reference sequence). The CDR3 nucleotides read TGTGCCAGCAGCTTATTCCCCGGGAGAGCAACCTACGAGCAGTACTTC. Its translation: CASSLFPGRATYEQYF.

The chain employs TRBV9 and TRBJ1-1, with 8 bases identical to TRBD1. The CDR3 extends over 16 amino acids. Germline CDR1 and CDR2: SGDLS and YYNGEE. The V gene end was trimmed by 3 bases and the J gene end by 1 base; junction bases not matched to a gene: 8. The CDR3 region has the DNA TGTGCCAGCAGCGCAAAACAGGGGGTACCGAACACTGAAGCTTTCTTT. This codes for CASSAKQGVPNTEAFF.

The chain couples TRBV7-8 to TRBJ2-3; D ambiguous. The V end was cut by 5 bases, the J end by 3 bases, with 6 bases between. The CDR3 has 12 amino acids. Germline V gene data show CDR1 as SGHVS and CDR2 as FQNEAQ. In DNA, the CDR3 is TGTGCCAGCAGCCAAATAACAGATACGCAGTATTTT. It yields the protein CASSQITDTQYF.

The chain employs TRBV6-5 and TRBJ1-6; the D is unclear. The CDR3 contains 13 residues. The V and J ends lost 0 bases and 9 bases respectively, with 6 bases between them. Germline V CDR1 and CDR2: MNHEY, SVGAGI. The CDR3 nucleotides are TGTGCCAGCAGTTACTCGCGGGTTTCACCCCTCCACTTT. It specifies CASSYSRVSPLHF.

A single count supports this clone. The chain combines TRBV10-2 with TRBJ2-1, with 11 bases that match TRBD2. V lost 4 bases to trimming and J lost 0 bases; unmatched junction nucleotides: 8. The CDR3 runs to 18 residues. Germline CDR1 is WSHSY and CDR2 is SAAADI. CDR3 amino acids: CASSAVTSGKSSYNEQFF. Here the CDR3 DNA reads TGCGCCAGCAGTGCCGTGACTAGCGGGAAGAGCTCCTACAATGAGCAGTTCTTC.

The V and J genes are TRBV14 and TRBJ1-2; no reliable D call. V lost 2 bases and J 6 bases, leaving 10 bases between the germline ends. CDR1 and CDR2 from the germline V gene are SGHDN and FVKESK. The CDR3 length is 13 residues. The CDR3 sequence is CASSQLRRDGYTF. DNA of the CDR3: TGTGCCAGCAGCCAATTGAGGCGTGATGGCTACACCTTC.

V and J are TRBV15 and TRBJ1-5, with 7 bases matching TRBD1. Trimming took 5 bases from V and 5 from J; bases not matched to a gene: 12. This CDR3 spans 16 amino acids. Germline V gene lookup returns CDR1 LNHNV and CDR2 YYDKDF (reference sequence). The CDR3 sequence: CATSPRAGQGDQPQHF. The CDR3 region has the DNA TGTGCCACCAGCCCCCGGGCGGGGCAGGGGGATCAGCCCCAGCATTTT. Full variable domain (remainder filled in from reference TRBV15 and TRBJ1-5): DAMVIQNPRYQVTQFGKPVTLSCSQTLNHNVMYWYQQKSSQAPKLLFHYYDKDFNNEADTPDNFQSRRPNTSFCFLDIRSPGLGDTAMYLCATSPRAGQGDQPQHFGDGTRLSIL.

This chain connects TRBV19 to TRBJ2-2; TRBD2 is a possible D gene (6 bases). Trimming left V 10 bases short and J 4 bases short, with 16 bases between. CDR3 length equals 14 residues. Germline-derived CDR1 and CDR2 are LNHDA and SQIVND (reference sequence). The CDR3 nucleotides are TGTGCCACCGCGGGACTCCAAAGCACCGGGGAGCTGTTTTTT. This codes for CATAGLQSTGELFF.

The chain couples TRBV25-1 to TRBJ2-7; D remains unclear. Germline values: CDR1 MGHDK, CDR2 SYGVNS. The V gene lost 3 bases and the J gene lost 1 base, with 13 bases spanning the gap. This CDR3 spans 15 amino acids. CDR3 nucleotides: TGTGCCAGCAGTGAGGTTGGGCCAAGATCCTACGAGCAGTACTTC. This sequence encodes CASSEVGPRSYEQYF.

This clone has only one observation. V gene TRBV9 combines with J gene TRBJ2-7; D uncertain. Germline V gene sequence: CDR1 SGDLS, CDR2 YYNGEE. The CDR3 contains 13 residues. Trimming left V 0 bases short and J 6 bases short, with 10 bases between. CDR3 bases: TGTGCCAGCAGCGTAGTGGTCCGCTCCGAGCAGTACTTC. It translates to CASSVVVRSEQYF.